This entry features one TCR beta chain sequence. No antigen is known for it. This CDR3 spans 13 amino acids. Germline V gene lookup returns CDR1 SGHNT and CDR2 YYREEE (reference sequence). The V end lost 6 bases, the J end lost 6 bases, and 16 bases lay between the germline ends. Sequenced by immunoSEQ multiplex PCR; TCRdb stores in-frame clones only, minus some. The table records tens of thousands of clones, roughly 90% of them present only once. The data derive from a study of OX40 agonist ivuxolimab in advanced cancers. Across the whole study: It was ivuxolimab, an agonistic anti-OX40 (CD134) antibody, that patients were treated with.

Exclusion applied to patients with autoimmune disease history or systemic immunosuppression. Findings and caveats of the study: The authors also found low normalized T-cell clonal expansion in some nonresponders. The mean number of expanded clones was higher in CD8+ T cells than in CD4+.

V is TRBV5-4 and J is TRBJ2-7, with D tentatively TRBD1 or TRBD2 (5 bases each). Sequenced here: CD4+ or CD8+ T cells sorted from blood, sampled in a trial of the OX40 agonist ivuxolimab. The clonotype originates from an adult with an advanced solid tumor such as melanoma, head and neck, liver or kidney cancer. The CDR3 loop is CASKTGTSLEQYF. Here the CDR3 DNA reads TGTGCCAGCAAAACCGGGACGTCACTCGAGCAGTACTTC.